The 5 T cell receptor beta chains in this list originate from one sample, sequenced in a study of CD8+ T cells in alopecia areata. TCR sequencing used cDNA made by reverse transcription of extracted RNA. The protocol was immunoSEQ multiplex PCR, while the TCRdb copy is restricted to in-frame clones and leaves out a portion. The sample lists 150,000 to 200,000 clones, less than 70% occurring once. Treatment here: oral pan-JAK inhibitor, 5-10 mg twice daily. Material: CD4+ T cells sorted from blood, obtained at week 4, from a patient treated with tofacitinib. These receptors all come from a human donor with alopecia areata.

This sequence joins TRBV25-1 and TRBJ1-4; D ambiguous. Deletions cut 2 bases from V and 3 bases from J, with 10 bases between. The germline V gene has CDR1 MGHDK and CDR2 SYGVNS. The CDR3 spans 15 residues. CDR3 sequence reads: CASSEPSRPNEKLFF. The CDR3, as DNA: TGTGCCAGCAGTGAACCAAGCCGGCCTAATGAAAAACTGTTTTTT.

The chain carries TRBV25-1 and TRBJ2-7, with a tentative D call TRBD2 (6 bases). V was trimmed by 3 bases and J by 3 bases, leaving 15 bases between them. Germline assignment: CDR1 MGHDK and CDR2 SYGVNS. There are 15 residues in the CDR3. The CDR3 is CASSDPAGKIYEQYF. The CDR3 nucleotides read TGTGCCAGCAGTGATCCTGCGGGGAAGATCTACGAGCAGTACTTC.

The gene calls are TRBV18 and TRBJ2-2, with 8 bases lining up with TRBD2. From germline, CDR1 is KGHSH and CDR2 LQKENI. CDR3 length: 15 residues. Trimming at V came to 4 bases and at J to 4 bases, leaving 5 bases not matched to a gene. CDR3 coding DNA: TGTGCCAGCTCACTTTCCGGGACTAGCACCGGGGAGCTGTTTTTT. Translated: CASSLSGTSTGELFF.

This clone was observed a single time. The V gene is TRBV30, the J gene TRBJ1-1, with TRBD1 matching over 7 bases. Trimming removed 8 bases from V and 7 bases from J; junction bases left unmatched: 13. The CDR3 is made up of 13 amino acids. Germline V gene lookup returns CDR1 GTSNPN and CDR2 SVGIG (reference sequence). This chain's CDR3 is CAVNRGLPGEAFF. The CDR3 nucleotides are TGTGCCGTTAATAGGGGGCTACCGGGTGAAGCTTTCTTT.

This sequence joins TRBV30 and TRBJ1-5; 7 bases map to TRBD1. Germline values: CDR1 GTSNPN, CDR2 SVGIG (reference sequence). The CDR3 covers 15 residues. With 2 bases clipped from V and 6 bases from J, the junction kept 10 bases outside the gene matches. The CDR3: CAWSKGQSAIQPQHF. Written as DNA, the CDR3 is TGTGCCTGGAGTAAGGGACAGTCGGCAATTCAGCCCCAGCATTTT.